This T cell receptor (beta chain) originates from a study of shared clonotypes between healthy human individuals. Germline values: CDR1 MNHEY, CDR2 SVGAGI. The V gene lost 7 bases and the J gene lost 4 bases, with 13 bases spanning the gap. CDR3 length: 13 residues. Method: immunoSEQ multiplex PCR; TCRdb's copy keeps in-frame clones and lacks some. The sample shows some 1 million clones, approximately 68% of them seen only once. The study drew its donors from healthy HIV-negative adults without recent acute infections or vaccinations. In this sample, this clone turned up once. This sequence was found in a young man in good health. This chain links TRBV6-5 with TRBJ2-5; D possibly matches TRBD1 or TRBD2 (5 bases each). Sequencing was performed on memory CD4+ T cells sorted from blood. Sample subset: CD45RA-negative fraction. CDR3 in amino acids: CASKSGGVETQYF. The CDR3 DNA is TGTGCCAGCAAAAGTGGGGGAGTAGAGACCCAGTACTTC.